The 9 T cell receptor beta chains below were found in one sample sequenced in a study of blood T cell repertoires in COVID-19. Profiling relied on immunoSEQ multiplex PCR, and the TCRdb table lists in-frame clones only, not all of them. Among 110,000 to 150,000 clones, 80% were seen once, and the ten largest hold 5%. Sequenced sample: peripheral blood. Receptors were obtained from a woman aged 50 to 65 with acute or convalescent COVID-19.

On this clone: At one of its ends the junction is not consistent with the germline gene, which may arise from a read error. This chain links TRBV7-8 with TRBJ2-7; D is uncertain. This CDR3 comprises 11 residues. The germline CDR1 and CDR2 sequences are SGHVS and FQNEAQ. CDR3 sequence reads: CASSFSHEQYF. The CDR3 DNA sequence: TGTGCCAGCAGCTTCTCCCACGAGCAGTACTTC. The full variable domain, in which reference TRBV7-8 and TRBJ2-7 provide the parts outside the CDR3, is GAGVSQSPRYKVAKRGQDVALRCDPISGHVSLFWYQQALGQGPEFLTYFQNEAQLDKSGLPSDRFFAERPEGSVSTLKIQRTQQEDSAVYLCASSFSHEQYFGPGTRLTVT.

J is TRBJ2-4 and V is TRBV30; D perhaps matches TRBD2 (6 bases). The CDR3 has 11 amino acids. V was trimmed by 8 bases and J by 7 bases, leaving 12 bases between them. Germline CDR1 reads GTSNPN; CDR2 reads SVGIG (reference sequence). The CDR3 DNA reads TGTGCCGCCGGGGGTGGCAACATTCAGTACTTC. It is translated as CAAGGGNIQYF.

The chain uses TRBV29-1 and TRBJ2-1; no definite D call. CDR1 and CDR2 from the germline V gene are SQVTM and ANQGSEA. The CDR3 runs to 13 residues. Trimming took 4 bases from V and 4 from J, leaving 11 bases between them. CDR3 sequence (DNA): TGCAGCGTTGCCCGACAAGCTTACAATGAGCAGTTCTTC. Protein sequence: CSVARQAYNEQFF.

This chain connects TRBV3-1 (or the pseudogene TRBV3-2) to TRBJ2-3; tentatively, D is TRBD1 (6 bases). Trimming removed 4 bases at V and 0 bases at J, with 14 bases between. Germline CDR1 reads LGHDT; CDR2 reads YNNKEL (reference sequence). CDR3 length: 16 amino acids. The CDR3 nucleotides are TGTGCCAGCAGCCCTAACCAGGGGTTAAGCACAGATACGCAGTATTTT. Protein: CASSPNQGLSTDTQYF.

The V and J genes are TRBV19 and TRBJ2-1; no clear D. V lost 0 bases, J lost 1 base, and 7 bases lay in between. Germline V gene data show CDR1 as LNHDA and CDR2 as SQIVND (reference sequence). The CDR3 loop spans 15 amino acids. This CDR3 reads CASSIESQSYNEQFF. The CDR3 coding sequence is TGTGCCAGTAGTATAGAAAGTCAGTCCTACAATGAGCAGTTCTTC.

The J gene is TRBJ1-4, the V gene TRBV24-1, with D uncertain. Germline CDR1 reads KGHDR; CDR2 reads SFDVKD. Trimming took 2 bases from V and 4 from J, leaving 10 bases between them. The CDR3 loop spans 15 amino acids. CDR3: CATSDSQRFNEKLFF. CDR3 sequence (DNA): TGTGCCACCAGTGATTCGCAGAGGTTTAATGAAAAACTGTTTTTT.

The chain recombines TRBV29-1 with TRBJ1-4; D is undetermined. The CDR3 length is 15 residues. From germline, CDR1 is SQVTM and CDR2 ANQGSEA. V shed 6 bases and J shed 0 bases, with 14 bases lying between them. In DNA, the CDR3 is TGCAGCGTCAAACCCCTCAGTCCAACTAATGAAAAACTGTTTTTT. This sequence encodes CSVKPLSPTNEKLFF.

The chain employs TRBV18 and TRBJ1-1; 7 bases match TRBD1. This CDR3 has 17 amino acids. CDR1 is KGHSH and CDR2 is LQKENI in the germline V gene. Trimming removed 5 bases from V and 3 bases from J; junction bases left unmatched: 15. CDR3 nucleotide sequence: TGTGCCAGCTCATCCCCCAGGGACAGCCTCAGGGACACTGAAGCTTTCTTT. Translated: CASSSPRDSLRDTEAFF. Using reference TRBV18 and TRBJ1-1 for the parts outside the CDR3, the full variable domain is NAGVMQNPRHLVRRRGQEARLRCSPMKGHSHVYWYRQLPEEGLKFMVYLQKENIIDESGMPKERFSAEFPKEGPSILRIQQVVRGDSAAYFCASSSPRDSLRDTEAFFGQGTRLTVV.

The V gene is TRBV6-5, the J gene TRBJ1-6, with TRBD1 as a possible D gene (6 bases). Trimming removed 5 bases from V and 10 bases from J, with 18 bases in between. The length of the CDR3 is 15 residues. CDR1 and CDR2 (germline): MNHEY, SVGAGI. The CDR3, as DNA: TGTGCCAGCAGTAAAAGCACAGGGAAAGGGTCACCCCTCCACTTT. Protein sequence: CASSKSTGKGSPLHF.